The 8 T cell receptor beta chains presented below share a single source sample, sequenced in a study of Ad26.COV2.S vaccination and SARS-CoV-2 variants. Noted treatment: 15 to 20 received Ad26.COV2.S at low or high dose, single or two shots; about 5 received placebo; per-sample allocation not given. The samples were gathered on day 63 after the first injection of vaccine or placebo. Assay: immunoSEQ multiplex PCR; the TCRdb copy retains only in-frame clones and omits some. The sample records hundreds of thousands of clones, 89% being singletons. Material: peripheral blood, obtained in a trial of Ad26.COV2.S vaccine versus placebo. The receptor source for this set is a person between 18 and 59 years old who received the Ad26.COV2.S COVID-19 vaccine or a placebo.

With respect to this clone: Because the CDR3's place on the DNA is in doubt, the DNA is left out and the CDR3 is given as listed by TCRdb. The V gene is TRBV21-1, the J gene TRBJ1-5; the table's D call, TRBD1, has no DNA check behind it. TRBV21-1 is designated a pseudogene. The CDR3 is 17 residues long, counting both termini. CDR3 sequence reads: CASSKVVGTGNDQPQHF.

This chain uses TRBV15 with TRBJ2-5; D gene unclear. CDR1 and CDR2 from the germline V gene are LNHNV and YYDKDF (reference sequence). The V and J ends lost 0 bases and 5 bases respectively, with 10 bases between them. The CDR3 has 14 residues. The CDR3 DNA is TGTGCCACCAGCAGAGATCCGGGTGGGGAGACCCAGTACTTC. Protein: CATSRDPGGETQYF.

V is TRBV27 and J is TRBJ1-4; D unclear. The germline CDR1 and CDR2 sequences are MNHEY and SMNVEV (reference sequence). The CDR3 length is 14 residues. Trimming took 3 bases from V and 0 from J, leaving 5 bases between them. CDR3 DNA: TGTGCCAGCAGTTTGACAACAACTAATGAAAAACTGTTTTTT. This sequence encodes CASSLTTTNEKLFF.

CDR3 bases: TGCGCCAGCAGTACCCTAGTTAGTGATACGCAGTATTTT. Translating it yields CASSTLVSDTQYF. This chain joins TRBV5-1 and TRBJ2-3, with D unclear. This CDR3 comprises 13 residues. Germline CDR1 reads SGHRS; CDR2 reads YFSETQ. V lost 5 bases, J lost 6 bases, and 13 bases lay in between. The full variable domain, in which reference TRBV5-1 and TRBJ2-3 provide the parts outside the CDR3, is KAGVTQTPRYLIKTRGQQVTLSCSPISGHRSVSWYQQTPGQGLQFLFEYFSETQRNKGNFPGRFSGRQFSNSRSEMNVSTLELGDSALYLCASSTLVSDTQYFGPGTRLTVL.

For this clone: Other nucleotide sequences from this sample produce the same CDR3. The rearrangement uses TRBV18 and TRBJ1-1; D remains unclear. The germline V gene has CDR1 KGHSH and CDR2 LQKENI. V lost 1 base to trimming and J lost 1 base, with 7 bases between them. CDR3 length: 14 amino acids. DNA of the CDR3: TGTGCCAGCTCACCACTGCGGGGGAACACTGAAGCTTTCTTT. It is translated as CASSPLRGNTEAFF.

In DNA, the CDR3 is TGTGCAAGTCGCTTACCCCGATACAATGAGCAGTTCTTC. Residues: CASRLPRYNEQFF. The chain carries TRBV12-2 and TRBJ2-1. TRBV12-2 is a pseudogene locus. The CDR3 is 13 amino acids.

CDR3 sequence (DNA): TGTGCCAGCAGCCCCGGACTAGCGCTAGGGAATGAGCAGTTCTTC. Protein product: CASSPGLALGNEQFF. V is TRBV11-3 and J is TRBJ2-1; TRBD2 matches 9 bases. From germline, CDR1 is SGHNT and CDR2 YENEEA. V was pared by 5 bases and J by 7 bases, with 9 bases of the junction left unmatched. The CDR3 sequence is 15 residues long. The full variable domain, completed using reference TRBV11-3 and TRBJ2-1, is EAGVVQSPRYKIIEKKQPVAFWCNPISGHNTLYWYLQNLGQGPELLIRYENEEAVDDSQLPKDRFSAERLKGVDSTLKIQPAELGDSAVYLCASSPGLALGNEQFFGPGTRLTVL.

This chain joins TRBV30 and TRBJ1-5; 8 bases agree with TRBD1. The trim removed 3 bases at V and 9 bases at J, leaving 7 bases unmatched. CDR1 is GTSNPN, CDR2 SVGIG, per germline (reference sequence). CDR3 length equals 13 residues. The CDR3 DNA reads as TGTGCCTGGAGCGGACAGGGAAAAAGGCCCCAGCATTTT. Translated, it gives CAWSGQGKRPQHF.